Shown below are 25 T cell receptor beta chains from a single sample sequenced in a study of shared T cell receptors in the human thymus. Assay: immunoSEQ multiplex PCR; the TCRdb copy retains only in-frame clones and omits some. The sample lists hundreds of thousands of clones; about 90% were seen once. This sample was also put to use in a study of human thymus T cells.

Sequencing was performed on thymocytes. The receptors originated from a boy under three years old with a congenital heart defect.

The chain has TRBV5-1 and TRBJ2-7; 10 bases are a match to TRBD2. J gave up 5 bases and V 6 bases, and 5 bases lay outside the gene matches. The germline gives CDR1 SGHRS, CDR2 YFSETQ. The CDR3 contains 13 residues. The CDR3 region has the DNA TGCGCCAGCAAAAGCGGGGGGGCCCACGAGCAGTACTTC. It specifies CASKSGGAHEQYF.

The chain recombines TRBV27 with TRBJ1-1, with a tentative D call TRBD1 (5 bases). The CDR3 consists of 13 residues. V shed 7 bases and J shed 4 bases, with 13 bases lying between them. The germline V gene encodes CDR1 MNHEY and CDR2 SMNVEV (reference sequence). CDR3 DNA sequence: TGTGCCAGCACCCTGACAGTCGGCACTGAAGCTTTCTTT. This encodes CASTLTVGTEAFF.

V usage is TRBV12-5 and J usage is TRBJ2-7, with 7 bases lining up with TRBD1. Germline V gene lookup returns CDR1 LGHNT and CDR2 FRNRAP. This CDR3 has 14 amino acids. Losses at the gene ends were 0 bases for V and 4 bases for J; bases not matched to a gene: 3. Here the CDR3 reads CASGLVDRVYEQYF. The CDR3 DNA is TGTGCTAGTGGTTTGGTAGACAGGGTGTACGAGCAGTACTTC.

This clone was counted between two and nine times. This chain uses TRBV4-3 with TRBJ1-4, with D possibly TRBD1 on 5 matching bases. The V gene lost 2 bases and the J gene lost 7 bases, with 5 bases spanning the gap. The CDR3 extends over 12 amino acids. CDR1 is LGHNA, CDR2 YSLEER, per germline. CDR3 nucleotides: TGCGCCAGCAGCCAACAGGGTGAAAAACTGTTTTTT. As protein: CASSQQGEKLFF.

A few counts support this clone. Other DNA sequences in the sample encode the same CDR3. The J gene is TRBJ1-5, the V gene TRBV19; D is perhaps TRBD1 (5 bases). CDR3 size: 14 residues. V was pared by 3 bases and J by 1 base, with 7 bases between. The germline V gene encodes CDR1 LNHDA and CDR2 SQIVND (reference sequence). The CDR3 is CASSIRGSNQPQHF. CDR3 nucleotide sequence: TGTGCCAGTAGTATTAGGGGCAGCAATCAGCCCCAGCATTTT.

The J gene is TRBJ1-1, the V gene TRBV4-3; a weak D match, TRBD1 (5 bases). CDR3 size: 15 residues. Per germline, CDR1 LGHNA and CDR2 YSLEER. The V and J ends lost 1 base and 3 bases respectively, with 12 bases between them. The CDR3: CASSQVSGSDTEAFF. DNA for the CDR3: TGCGCCAGCAGCCAAGTTTCAGGGTCGGACACTGAAGCTTTCTTT.

V gene TRBV12-5 combines with J gene TRBJ2-1; maybe TRBD1 (5 bases). In germline, CDR1 is LGHNT, CDR2 FRNRAP. The CDR3 extends over 12 amino acids. Between the trimmed V and J ends, which lost 1 base and 7 bases, there was a span of 5 bases. CDR3 amino acids: CASGLEGNEQFF. The CDR3 nucleotides are TGTGCTAGTGGTTTGGAGGGGAATGAGCAGTTCTTC.

This clone was counted once. The rearrangement uses TRBV28 and TRBJ2-6, with D possibly matching TRBD2 (5 bases). The CDR3 is 15 residues long. The V end was cut by 6 bases, the J end by 4 bases, with 13 bases between. The germline CDR1 and CDR2 sequences are MDHEN and SYDVKM. In DNA, the CDR3 is TGTGCCAGCAGCTCCGGGATGAACGGGGCCAACGTCCTGACTTTC. Translating gives CASSSGMNGANVLTF.

This clone was seen more than once but under ten times. This rearrangement joins TRBV21-1 to TRBJ1-4; the table's D call TRBD1 went unverified against the DNA. TRBV21-1 represents a pseudogene. This CDR3 is 16 amino acids long. CDR3 nucleotide sequence: TGTGCCAGCAGCAAAAGACCGGGACAGGGTAATGAAAAACTGTTTTTT. Its translation: CASSKRPGQGNEKLFF.

V gene TRBV28 combines with J gene TRBJ1-1, with TRBD1 matching over 8 bases. Germline CDR1 MDHEN, CDR2 SYDVKM. V was clipped by 5 bases and J by 0 bases; unmatched bases: 11. This CDR3 has 17 residues. The CDR3, as DNA: TGTGCCAGCAGTCACTTAGGACAGGGTGGGGTGAACACTGAAGCTTTCTTT. It yields the protein CASSHLGQGGVNTEAFF.

CDR3 sequence reads: CASSFPSNTEAFF. The CDR3 bases are TGTGCCAGCAGTTTCCCTTCGAACACTGAAGCTTTCTTT. This chain uses TRBV28 with TRBJ1-1, with D hard to call. The CDR3 is 13 amino acids. The germline V gene has CDR1 MDHEN and CDR2 SYDVKM. V gave up 3 bases and J gave up 1 base, with 6 bases separating them.

This sequence joins TRBV4-3 and TRBJ2-3; possible D gene TRBD2, 5 bases. Trimming cost V 0 bases and J 0 bases, with 16 bases left between them. Germline CDR1 reads LGHNA; CDR2 reads YSLEER. This CDR3 spans 18 amino acids. CDR3 region: CASSQEAVGPGSTDTQYF. The CDR3 nucleotides read TGCGCCAGCAGCCAAGAAGCGGTGGGCCCCGGGAGCACAGATACGCAGTATTTT.

The chain joins TRBV4-3 to TRBJ1-5; possible D gene TRBD1, 5 bases. Germline V gives CDR1 LGHNA, CDR2 YSLEER. The V and J ends lost 0 bases and 3 bases respectively, with 9 bases between them. There are 15 residues in the CDR3. Written as DNA, the CDR3 is TGCGCCAGCAGCCAAGACGGGGGGATCAATCAGCCCCAGCATTTT. It specifies CASSQDGGINQPQHF.

CDR3 sequence: CASSQNGRQGRGGELFF. CDR3 DNA: TGTGCCAGCAGCCAAAACGGGCGGCAGGGGAGGGGCGGGGAGCTGTTTTTT. The rearrangement links TRBV4-2 to TRBJ2-2, with a possible D match to TRBD2 (7 bases). V lost 2 bases and J lost 7, with 20 bases in between. CDR1 LGHNA and CDR2 YNFKEQ come from the germline V gene. The CDR3 is 17 amino acids.

This clone was seen a few times. The chain couples TRBV28 to TRBJ2-3; 10 nucleotides match TRBD2. Germline V gene sequence: CDR1 MDHEN, CDR2 SYDVKM. Trimming at V came to 4 bases and at J to 5 bases, leaving 6 bases not matched to a gene. The CDR3 consists of 15 residues. CDR3 loop: CASSSGTSAQDTQYF. The CDR3 nucleotides are TGTGCCAGCAGTTCCGGGACTAGCGCGCAAGATACGCAGTATTTT. Filled out from reference TRBV28 and TRBJ2-3, the complete variable domain reads DVKVTQSSRYLVKRTGEKVFLECVQDMDHENMFWYRQDPGLGLRLIYFSYDVKMKEKGDIPEGYSVSREKKERFSLILESASTNQTSMYLCASSSGTSAQDTQYFGPGTRLTVL.

The chain couples TRBV27 to TRBJ2-1; 7 bases line up with TRBD2. After removal of 4 bases from V and 10 bases from J, the junction contained 7 bases not matched to a gene. Per the germline V gene, CDR1 is MNHEY and CDR2 is SMNVEV (reference sequence). The CDR3 totals 13 residues. The CDR3 bases are TGTGCCAGCAGTTGGTACGACGGGGGGGAGCAGTTCTTC. It translates to CASSWYDGGEQFF.

The V gene is TRBV7-3, the J gene TRBJ2-5, with D possibly matching TRBD1 (5 bases). There are 15 residues in the CDR3. Germline V gives CDR1 SGHTA, CDR2 FQGTGA. Trimming removed 1 base at V and 2 bases at J, with 11 bases between. CDR3 in amino acids: CASSLSPGFQETQYF. CDR3 coding DNA: TGTGCCAGCAGCTTAAGTCCAGGGTTTCAAGAGACCCAGTACTTC.

V usage is TRBV5-4 and J usage is TRBJ2-5; a possible D gene is TRBD1 (5 bases). The germline V gene has CDR1 SGHNT and CDR2 YYREEE (reference sequence). The V end was cut by 5 bases, the J end by 2 bases, with 16 bases between. This CDR3 contains 15 residues. The CDR3 region is CASRPQMGLQETQYF. The CDR3, as DNA: TGTGCCAGCAGGCCCCAAATGGGGCTTCAAGAGACCCAGTACTTC. Together with reference TRBV5-4 and TRBJ2-5, the CDR3 gives the full variable domain: ETGVTQSPTHLIKTRGQQVTLRCSSQSGHNTVSWYQQALGQGPQFIFQYYREEENGRGNFPPRFSGLQFPNYSSELNVNALELDDSALYLCASRPQMGLQETQYFGPGTRLLVL.

The CDR3 sequence: CAISGRPQRRYNEQFF. The CDR3 DNA reads TGTGCCATCAGTGGGAGACCCCAGAGAAGGTACAATGAGCAGTTCTTC. The J gene is TRBJ2-1, the V gene TRBV10-3, with D unresolved. The CDR3 has 16 residues. V was pared by 4 bases and J by 4 bases, with 17 bases between. The V gene's germline CDR1 is ENHRY and CDR2 SYGVKD.

The sample holds a few counts of this clone. The genes are TRBV2 and TRBJ1-3; no clear D gene. Between the trimmed V and J ends, which lost 4 bases and 4 bases, there was a span of 8 bases. The germline CDR1 and CDR2 sequences are SNHLY and FYNNEI. The CDR3 length is 13 residues. The CDR3 here is CASSVDSGNTIYF. CDR3 DNA: TGTGCCAGCAGTGTAGACTCCGGAAACACCATATATTTT.

CDR3 bases: TGTGCCAGCAGTTTGGGAGCGGGTCACAAAAACATTCAGTACTTC. It is translated as CASSLGAGHKNIQYF. The chain couples TRBV28 to TRBJ2-4; weak D call: TRBD2 (6 bases). V gave up 3 bases and J gave up 3 bases, with 12 bases separating them. CDR1 MDHEN and CDR2 SYDVKM come from the germline V gene. The length of the CDR3 is 15 residues.

The rearrangement joins TRBV7-6 to TRBJ2-3; 8 nucleotides agree with TRBD2. The V gene end was trimmed by 4 bases and the J gene end by 1 base; junction bases not matched to a gene: 4. The germline CDR1 and CDR2 sequences are SGHVS and FNYEAQ. The CDR3 runs 15 residues. The CDR3 here is CASSSGGRGTDTQYF. The CDR3, as DNA: TGTGCCAGCAGCTCGGGAGGGCGGGGCACAGATACGCAGTATTTT.

DNA of the CDR3: TGTGCCAGCAGCCTTAGGGGACAGGGATATGAAAAACTGTTTTTT. Encoded protein: CASSLRGQGYEKLFF. The chain recombines TRBV27 with TRBJ1-4; 9 bases match TRBD1. Per the germline V gene, CDR1 is MNHEY and CDR2 is SMNVEV (reference sequence). With 6 bases clipped from V and 6 bases from J, the junction kept 8 bases outside the gene matches. This CDR3 has 15 residues.

On this clone: The junction does not match germline at one end; this may be a read error. V and J are TRBV7-2 and TRBJ2-1; weak D call: TRBD2 (6 bases). This CDR3 is 16 amino acids long. Germline V gene sequence: CDR1 SGHTA, CDR2 FQGNSA. In DNA form, the CDR3 reads TGTGCCAGCAGCGTAGCCGGGACTGGGCTTAGGGATGAGCAGTTCTTC. Amino acid sequence: CASSVAGTGLRDEQFF.

The rearrangement uses TRBV19 and TRBJ1-5, with unresolved D. The CDR3 has 16 residues. Germline CDR1 reads LNHDA; CDR2 reads SQIVND (reference sequence). V was cut by 3 bases and J by 2 bases, with 14 bases left in between. In DNA form, the CDR3 reads TGTGCCAGTAGTATGGCCCCTTTTTTGGGCAATCAGCCCCAGCATTTT. It is translated as CASSMAPFLGNQPQHF.